This T cell receptor (beta chain) stems from a study of T cells in Graves' hyperthyroidism and ophthalmopathy. The wider study: Staff took peripheral blood when the initial diagnosis was made, before any treatment began.

Graves' hyperthyroidism without ophthalmopathy progression within 18 months was termed stable. Investigators excluded patients with uncontrolled infection, other autoimmune disease, pregnancy or lactation. General study results and limits: Ophthalmopathy was distinguished from stable hyperthyroidism by 13 V-J signatures.

On this clonotype itself: Its antigen is as yet unknown.

The source material, RNA transcripts, was used to amplify TCR beta CDR3 regions. First-round RT-PCR of the TCR CDR3 relied on the HTBI primer set. From the multiplex PCR reads, TCRdb called clonotypes with MiXCR, one entry per CDR3 protein. The profile shows hundreds of thousands of distinct CDR3 sequences, roughly 19% of them singletons. This CDR3 has 19 amino acids. The trim removed 2 bases at V and 2 bases at J, leaving 13 bases unmatched. The V call is TRBV12-3 or TRBV12-4, the J call TRBJ2-7; 12 nucleotides agree with TRBD1. Sequencing used blood. The source of this sequence is a woman aged 18-29 years with Graves' hyperthyroidism. DNA for the CDR3: TGTGCCAGCAGTTTAATCCTAAGGCTCCGGGACAGGGGGCCCTACGAGCAGTACTTC. Protein sequence: CASSLILRLRDRGPYEQYF.